These 21 T cell receptor beta chains were all obtained from the same sample, sequenced in a study of blood T cell repertoires in COVID-19. Assay used: immunoSEQ multiplex PCR; TCRdb lists only in-frame clones, some missing. The sample has about 100,000 clones; approximately 80% are singletons. Sequencing used peripheral blood. These receptors all stem from a woman between 70 and 85 years old with acute or convalescent COVID-19.

The V call is TRBV19, the J call TRBJ1-1; D is possibly TRBD1 (5 bases). Trimming pared 4 bases from V and 4 bases from J, leaving 13 bases between. Germline V gene data show CDR1 as LNHDA and CDR2 as SQIVND (reference sequence). The CDR3 is made up of 14 amino acids. The CDR3, as DNA: TGTGCCAGTAGTAATCAGGGAGGGAGCACTGAAGCTTTCTTT. Amino acid sequence: CASSNQGGSTEAFF.

This chain links TRBV19 with TRBJ1-6; 7 nucleotides match TRBD1. The germline gives CDR1 LNHDA, CDR2 SQIVND (reference sequence). J gave up 0 bases and V 10 bases, and 9 bases lay outside the gene matches. The length of the CDR3 is 16 residues. In DNA form, the CDR3 reads TGTGCCACCGGGGACAGAATGAGCTCCTATAATTCACCCCTCCACTTT. Amino acid sequence: CATGDRMSSYNSPLHF.

V is TRBV5-5 and J is TRBJ1-2; D not resolved. V lost 3 bases to trimming and J lost 0 bases, with 12 bases between them. Looked up from germline, CDR1 is SGHKS and CDR2 is YYEKEE (reference sequence). The CDR3 length is 15 residues. The CDR3 region has the DNA TGTGCCAGCAGCTGGCAAGAGGGTCCTAACTATGGCTACACCTTC. It encodes CASSWQEGPNYGYTF.

The rearrangement uses TRBV7-2 and TRBJ2-7, with D unresolved. Trimming removed 1 base from V and 0 bases from J, with 7 bases in between. Germline lookup yields CDR1 SGHTA and CDR2 FQGNSA. This CDR3 has 14 amino acids. The CDR3 sequence: CASSLGPHSYEQYV. The CDR3 DNA sequence: TGTGCCAGCAGCTTAGGGCCCCACTCCTACGAGCAGTACGTC.

The rearrangement joins TRBV10-3 to TRBJ1-2; 11 positions match TRBD1. The ends lost 5 bases at V and 8 bases at J; junction bases unmatched: 13. This CDR3 has 16 amino acids. The germline V gene has CDR1 ENHRY and CDR2 SYGVKD. Here the CDR3 DNA reads TGTGCCATCAGTCCAGGCCGGACAGGGGGCGCTTGGGGCTACACCTTC. Protein product: CAISPGRTGGAWGYTF.

CDR3 DNA: TGTGCCAGCACCCCACCCAGCACTGAAGCTTTCTTT. Translation: CASTPPSTEAFF. The chain recombines TRBV6-5 with TRBJ1-1; unclear D gene. The CDR3 runs to 12 residues. With 7 bases removed from V and 4 bases from J, the gap between germline ends came to 10 bases. CDR1 MNHEY and CDR2 SVGAGI come from the germline V gene.

The gene calls are TRBV4-2 and TRBJ1-2; TRBD1 aligns across 8 bases. The CDR3 has 16 residues. Germline-derived CDR1 and CDR2 are LGHNA and YNFKEQ. J gave up 4 bases and V 5 bases, and 12 bases lay outside the gene matches. The CDR3 region has the DNA TGTGCCAGCAGCGAGGACAGGGCTGCGCCCCTCTATGGCTACACCTTC. Its protein is CASSEDRAAPLYGYTF.

This clone occurred many times. The chain joins TRBV6-1 to TRBJ1-5; D is unresolved. Germline CDR1 is MNHNS and CDR2 is SASEGT. Trimming removed 4 bases at V and 1 base at J, with 14 bases between. CDR3 length equals 16 residues. The CDR3 coding sequence is TGTGCCAGCAGTGTACGAGGGTTCGGGAGCAATCAGCCCCAGCATTTT. Translated, it gives CASSVRGFGSNQPQHF.

The chain recombines TRBV19 with TRBJ1-5; TRBD1 is a possible D gene (5 bases). CDR1 and CDR2 (germline): LNHDA, SQIVND (reference sequence). This CDR3 region has 15 residues. Trimming removed 7 bases from V and 6 bases from J, with 19 bases in between. CDR3 loop: CASTLGGELGQPQHF. The CDR3 DNA follows: TGTGCCAGTACCTTGGGGGGGGAATTAGGTCAGCCCCAGCATTTT.

This clone is categorized as medium-sized (0.01 to 0.1%). The J gene is TRBJ1-1, the V gene TRBV9; D might be TRBD1 (6 bases). Between the trimmed V and J ends, which lost 3 bases and 4 bases, there was a span of 13 bases. This CDR3 has 14 amino acids. Germline assignment: CDR1 SGDLS and CDR2 YYNGEE. The CDR3 here is CASSDQGTFTEAFF. The CDR3 nucleotides are TGTGCCAGCAGCGACCAGGGGACGTTCACTGAAGCTTTCTTT. Together with reference TRBV9 and TRBJ1-1, the CDR3 gives the full variable domain: DSGVTQTPKHLITATGQRVTLRCSPRSGDLSVYWYQQSLDQGLQFLIQYYNGEERAKGNILERFSAQQFPDLHSELNLSSLELGDSALYFCASSDQGTFTEAFFGQGTRLTVV.

The genes are TRBV27 and TRBJ2-1; 7 bases line up with TRBD2. From germline, CDR1 is MNHEY and CDR2 SMNVEV (reference sequence). CDR3 length: 14 amino acids. Germline trimming cut 5 bases from V and 12 bases from J; bases unmatched to any gene: 13. The CDR3 DNA follows: TGTGCCAGCAGTGTCACCGGGACTAACGGGGGGCAGTTCTTC. This translates into CASSVTGTNGGQFF.

This clone was recorded only once. The chain uses TRBV5-4 and TRBJ2-2; 8 positions agree with TRBD1. The V and J ends lost 2 bases and 2 bases, in that order; junction bases with no gene match: 11. The germline gives CDR1 SGHNT, CDR2 YYREEE (reference sequence). This CDR3 is built from 18 residues. In DNA form, the CDR3 reads TGTGCCAGCAGCTTTAACCCGTCCAGGGGGCGTAACACCGGGGAGCTGTTTTTT. This translates into CASSFNPSRGRNTGELFF.

This clone was counted only a few times. The J gene is TRBJ1-1, the V gene TRBV7-3; 8 nucleotides match TRBD1. V lost 5 bases and J lost 6; bases outside the gene matches: 11. The germline CDR1 and CDR2 sequences are SGHTA and FQGTGA. This CDR3 contains 15 residues. The CDR3 coding sequence is TGTGCCAGCAGCCTGAGGACAGGGAGGGACGCTGAAGCTTTCTTT. Its protein product is CASSLRTGRDAEAFF.

This chain connects TRBV5-1 to TRBJ1-2; D uncertain. Germline V gene data show CDR1 as SGHRS and CDR2 as YFSETQ. The CDR3 runs to 14 residues. The ends were cut back, 0 bases at V and 6 bases at J, with 12 bases in the middle. CDR3 in DNA: TGCGCCAGCAGCTTGGAAGAGGGTATGGATGGCTACACCTTC. It yields the protein CASSLEEGMDGYTF. Full variable domain (missing parts from reference TRBV5-1 and TRBJ1-2): KAGVTQTPRYLIKTRGQQVTLSCSPISGHRSVSWYQQTPGQGLQFLFEYFSETQRNKGNFPGRFSGRQFSNSRSEMNVSTLELGDSALYLCASSLEEGMDGYTFGSGTRLTVV.

CDR3 sequence reads: CASSRDRYEQYF. The CDR3 DNA follows: TGCGCCAGCAGCCGGGATCGCTACGAGCAGTACTTC. The V gene is TRBV10-2, the J gene TRBJ2-7; the D gene is possibly TRBD2 (5 bases). V was pared by 6 bases and J by 3 bases, with 9 bases between. The CDR3 consists of 12 residues. CDR1 is WSHSY and CDR2 is SAAADI in the germline V gene.

The table lists this clone with a few counts. The CDR3: CASSVMDSNSPLHF. Written as DNA, the CDR3 is TGTGCCAGCAGCGTGATGGACAGTAATTCACCCCTCCACTTT. The chain couples TRBV5-5 to TRBJ1-6, with D possibly being TRBD1 (6 bases). The V end lost 4 bases, the J end lost 6 bases, and 11 bases lay between the germline ends. Germline assignment: CDR1 SGHKS and CDR2 YYEKEE (reference sequence). This CDR3 contains 14 residues.

This clone has only a few counts. CDR3 amino acids: CASSWGDTEAFF. CDR3 DNA sequence: TGCGCCAGCAGCTGGGGGGACACTGAAGCTTTCTTT. V usage is TRBV5-1 and J usage is TRBJ1-1; possibly TRBD1 for D (5 bases). Germline V gene sequence: CDR1 SGHRS, CDR2 YFSETQ. The CDR3 covers 12 residues. V was shortened by 3 bases and J by 3 bases, with 6 bases between the two germline ends. Complete variable domain (other parts from reference TRBV5-1 and TRBJ1-1): KAGVTQTPRYLIKTRGQQVTLSCSPISGHRSVSWYQQTPGQGLQFLFEYFSETQRNKGNFPGRFSGRQFSNSRSEMNVSTLELGDSALYLCASSWGDTEAFFGQGTRLTVV.

The V and J genes are TRBV3-1 (or the pseudogene TRBV3-2) and TRBJ2-1; 8 positions agree with TRBD2. Germline V lookup: CDR1 LGHDT, CDR2 YNNKEL (reference sequence). The CDR3 is 17 residues long. With V trimmed by 3 bases and J by 7 bases, 14 bases remained unmatched. Here the CDR3 reads CASSHSTERGPGNEQFF. The DNA of the CDR3 is TGTGCCAGCAGCCATTCCACCGAGCGGGGGCCGGGGAATGAGCAGTTCTTC.

This clone was picked up a small number of times. This sequence joins TRBV4-1 and TRBJ1-6, with TRBD1 as a possible D gene (5 bases). The V gene's germline CDR1 is MGHRA and CDR2 YSYEKL. V lost 3 bases to trimming and J lost 3 bases, with 9 bases between them. The CDR3 runs 15 residues. The CDR3 bases are TGCGCCAGCAGCCATCCGACAGACTATAATTCACCCCTCCACTTT. Amino acid sequence: CASSHPTDYNSPLHF.

The chain combines TRBV30 with TRBJ1-1, with 8 positions matching TRBD1. The J segment lost 1 base and the V segment lost 1 base, leaving 14 bases of the junction unmatched. There are 18 residues in the CDR3. Germline V gene data show CDR1 as GTSNPN and CDR2 as SVGIG (reference sequence). For the CDR3, the DNA is TGTGCCTGGAGTGAACGCCGGGACAGGAAAGGGCCGAACACTGAAGCTTTCTTT. This translates into CAWSERRDRKGPNTEAFF.

This clone was observed once. V and J are TRBV9 and TRBJ2-2; 11 bases map to TRBD2. Germline V CDR1 and CDR2: SGDLS, YYNGEE. V dropped 4 bases and J dropped 3; count of bases not matched to a gene: 2. The CDR3 sequence is 15 residues long. In nucleotides, the CDR3 is TGTGCCAGCAGCCTACTAGCGGGGGACACCGGGGAGCTGTTTTTT. This sequence encodes CASSLLAGDTGELFF.